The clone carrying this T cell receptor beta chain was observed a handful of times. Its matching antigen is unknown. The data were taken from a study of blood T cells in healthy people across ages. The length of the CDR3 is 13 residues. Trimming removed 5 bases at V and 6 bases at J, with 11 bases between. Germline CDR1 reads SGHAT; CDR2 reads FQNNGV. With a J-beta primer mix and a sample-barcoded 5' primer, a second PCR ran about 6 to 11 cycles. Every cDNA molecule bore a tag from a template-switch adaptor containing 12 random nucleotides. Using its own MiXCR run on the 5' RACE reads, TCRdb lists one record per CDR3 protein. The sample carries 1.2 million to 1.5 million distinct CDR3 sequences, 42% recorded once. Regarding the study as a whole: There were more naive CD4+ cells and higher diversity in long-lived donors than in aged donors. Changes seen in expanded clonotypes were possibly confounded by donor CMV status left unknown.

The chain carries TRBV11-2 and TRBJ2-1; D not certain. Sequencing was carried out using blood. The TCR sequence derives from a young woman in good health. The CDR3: CASSPSPPNEQFF. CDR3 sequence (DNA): TGTGCCAGCAGCCCAAGCCCGCCCAATGAGCAGTTCTTC.